This paragraph covers one T cell receptor (beta chain) sequence. These data belong to a study of blood T cell repertoires in COVID-19. At the level of the study: From T cells, B-cell-depleted T cells, or PBMCs came the material, which was cDNA or gDNA.

This CDR3 is built from 14 residues. Germline CDR1 reads MNHEY; CDR2 reads SVGAGI. With V trimmed by 7 bases and J by 8 bases, 5 bases remained unmatched. The table came from immunoSEQ multiplex PCR; TCRdb's copy has only in-frame clones and leaves some out. The sample includes a few hundred thousand clones, 75% to 90% of them seen just once. The sequencing sample was made of peripheral blood. The chain recombines TRBV6-5 with TRBJ1-6, with 10 bases that match TRBD1. This TCR came from a woman aged 55-69 years with COVID-19, enrolled during active disease. The DNA for the CDR3 is TGTGCCAGCACCAGACAGGGGGCCGATTCACCCCTCCACTTT. Translated: CASTRQGADSPLHF.